Shown below are 9 T cell receptor beta chains from a single sample sequenced in a study of blood T cell repertoires in COVID-19. Sequenced by immunoSEQ multiplex PCR; TCRdb stores in-frame clones only, minus some. The table includes 110,000 to 150,000 clones, almost 85% detected once. Sample: peripheral blood. All receptors come from a man aged 45-65 years with acute or convalescent COVID-19.

The chain has TRBV11-2 and TRBJ2-2; D remains ambiguous. Trimming shortened V by 2 bases and J by 6 bases, and 16 bases separated the two germline ends. The CDR3 runs to 16 residues. Germline-derived CDR1 and CDR2 are SGHAT and FQNNGV. The CDR3 sequence is CASSLFIGGVAGELFF. The CDR3 nucleotides are TGTGCCAGCAGCTTATTTATAGGTGGAGTTGCCGGGGAGCTGTTTTTT. Full variable domain (remainder filled in from reference TRBV11-2 and TRBJ2-2): EAGVAQSPRYKIIEKRQSVAFWCNPISGHATLYWYQQILGQGPKLLIQFQNNGVVDDSQLPKDRFSAERLKGVDSTLKIQPAKLEDSAVYLCASSLFIGGVAGELFFGEGSRLTVL.

The chain combines TRBV10-3 with TRBJ1-1, with TRBD1 as a possible D gene (5 bases). From germline, CDR1 is ENHRY and CDR2 SYGVKD. Trimming removed 4 bases at V and 0 bases at J, with 6 bases between. This CDR3 comprises 13 residues. CDR3 bases: TGTGCCATCAGTGCAGGGTTGAACACTGAAGCTTTCTTT. Its translation: CAISAGLNTEAFF.

This clone was observed a few times. V is TRBV2 and J is TRBJ1-5; D is perhaps TRBD1 (5 bases). The germline V and J ends were trimmed by 2 bases and 4 bases, with 9 bases remaining between them. Germline lookup yields CDR1 SNHLY and CDR2 FYNNEI. This CDR3 comprises 14 residues. In nucleotides, the CDR3 is TGTGCCAGCAGTGAATCGACAGCTAATCAGCCCCAGCATTTT. Translating it yields CASSESTANQPQHF.

V usage is TRBV24-1 and J usage is TRBJ1-5, with 7 bases lining up with TRBD1. CDR1 KGHDR and CDR2 SFDVKD come from the germline V gene. This CDR3 is built from 14 residues. The V segment lost 4 bases and the J segment 5 bases; nucleotides outside the gene matches: 4. Written as DNA, the CDR3 is TGTGCCACCAGTGAAGGGGACAGTTATCAGCCCCAGCATTTT. Protein: CATSEGDSYQPQHF.

This rearrangement joins TRBV5-1 to TRBJ1-5; 8 bases are shared with TRBD1. There are 15 residues in the CDR3. The germline CDR1 and CDR2 sequences are SGHRS and YFSETQ. Losses at the gene ends were 4 bases for V and 5 bases for J; bases not matched to a gene: 8. The CDR3 loop reads CASSEGQGSDQPQHF. The CDR3 DNA follows: TGCGCCAGCAGCGAAGGACAGGGATCGGATCAGCCCCAGCATTTT.

This clone was picked up one time. This rearrangement joins TRBV18 to TRBJ1-1; 7 nucleotides align to TRBD1. V shed 4 bases, J shed 0 bases, and the junction held 5 bases outside the gene matches. Germline lookup yields CDR1 KGHSH and CDR2 LQKENI. CDR3 length: 15 residues. The CDR3 region is CASSLAGQMNTEAFF. CDR3 bases: TGTGCCAGCTCACTAGCGGGACAGATGAACACTGAAGCTTTCTTT.

This chain connects TRBV7-9 to TRBJ1-4, with TRBD1 identical over 9 bases. Trimming at V came to 5 bases and at J to 8 bases, leaving 12 bases not matched to a gene. The CDR3 totals 16 residues. CDR1 and CDR2 from the germline V gene are SEHNR and FQNEAQ (reference sequence). The CDR3 sequence is CASSMDRGGRWEKLFF. The CDR3 DNA reads TGTGCCAGCAGCATGGACAGGGGCGGCCGTTGGGAAAAACTGTTTTTT.

In its sample, this clone was seen a few times. The V gene is TRBV6-5, the J gene TRBJ2-7, with 7 bases aligning to TRBD2. The CDR3 sequence is 11 residues long. Germline CDR1 and CDR2: MNHEY and SVGAGI. Trimming removed 11 bases from V and 1 base from J; junction bases left unmatched: 2. The CDR3 DNA sequence: TGTGCCGCCGGGGGGTCCTACGAGCAGTACTTC. This codes for CAAGGSYEQYF.

The rearrangement uses TRBV7-6 and TRBJ2-7, with 12 bases fitting TRBD2. The CDR3 contains 16 residues. After removal of 5 bases from V and 3 bases from J, the junction contained 8 bases not matched to a gene. CDR1 is SGHVS, CDR2 FNYEAQ, per germline. The CDR3 here is CASSDSGLAGSYEQYF. The CDR3 DNA follows: TGTGCCAGCAGCGACTCAGGACTAGCGGGGAGCTACGAGCAGTACTTC.